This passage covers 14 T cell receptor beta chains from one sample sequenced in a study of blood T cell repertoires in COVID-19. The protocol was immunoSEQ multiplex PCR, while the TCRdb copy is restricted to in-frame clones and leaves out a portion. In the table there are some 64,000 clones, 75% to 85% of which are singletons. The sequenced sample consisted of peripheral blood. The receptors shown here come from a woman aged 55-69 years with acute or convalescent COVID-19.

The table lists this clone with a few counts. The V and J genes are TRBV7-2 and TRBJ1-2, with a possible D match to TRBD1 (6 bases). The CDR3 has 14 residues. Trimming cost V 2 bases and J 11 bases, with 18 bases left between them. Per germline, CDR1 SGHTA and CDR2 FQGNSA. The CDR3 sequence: CASSLTGFVAIYTF. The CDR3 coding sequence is TGTGCCAGCAGCTTAACAGGGTTTGTGGCTATTTACACCTTC.

The DNA of the CDR3 is TGTGCCAGCAGCTCCGGGGGGGCCGGAGATACGCAGTATTTT. Translation: CASSSGGAGDTQYF. V gene TRBV7-3 combines with J gene TRBJ2-3, with 8 bases fitting TRBD2. The length of the CDR3 is 14 residues. The V segment lost 4 bases and the J segment 5 bases; nucleotides outside the gene matches: 5. Per germline, CDR1 SGHTA and CDR2 FQGTGA.

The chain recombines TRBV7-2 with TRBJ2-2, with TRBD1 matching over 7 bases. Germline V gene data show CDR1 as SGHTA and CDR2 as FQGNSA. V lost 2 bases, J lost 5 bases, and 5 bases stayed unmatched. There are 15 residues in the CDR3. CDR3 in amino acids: CASSLYKGATGELFF. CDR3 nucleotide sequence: TGTGCCAGCAGCTTATACAAGGGGGCGACCGGGGAGCTGTTTTTT.

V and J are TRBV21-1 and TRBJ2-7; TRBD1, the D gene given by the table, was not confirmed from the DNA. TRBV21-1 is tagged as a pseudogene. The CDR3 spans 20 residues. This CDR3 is CASSIKGLGVPGQSSYEQYF. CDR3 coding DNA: TGTGCCAGCAGCATCAAAGGCCTGGGGGTACCGGGACAAAGCTCCTACGAGCAGTACTTC.

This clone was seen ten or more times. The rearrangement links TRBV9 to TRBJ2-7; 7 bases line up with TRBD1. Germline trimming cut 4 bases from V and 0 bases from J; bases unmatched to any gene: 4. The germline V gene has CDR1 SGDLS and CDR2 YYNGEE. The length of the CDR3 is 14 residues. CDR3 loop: CASSPGQTSYEQYF. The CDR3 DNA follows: TGTGCCAGCAGCCCGGGACAGACCTCCTACGAGCAGTACTTC.

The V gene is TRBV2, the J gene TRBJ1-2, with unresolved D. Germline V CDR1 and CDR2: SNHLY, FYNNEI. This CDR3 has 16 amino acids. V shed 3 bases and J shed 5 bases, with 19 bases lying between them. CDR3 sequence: CASSESLTANNYGYTF. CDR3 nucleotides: TGTGCCAGCAGTGAGAGTTTAACAGCAAATAATTATGGCTACACCTTC.

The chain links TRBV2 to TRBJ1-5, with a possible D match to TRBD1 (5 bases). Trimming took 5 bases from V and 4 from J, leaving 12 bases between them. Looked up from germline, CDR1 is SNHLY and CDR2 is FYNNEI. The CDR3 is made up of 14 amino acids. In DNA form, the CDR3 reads TGTGCCAGCAGTCCCGGGACTAATAATCAGCCCCAGCATTTT. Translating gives CASSPGTNNQPQHF.

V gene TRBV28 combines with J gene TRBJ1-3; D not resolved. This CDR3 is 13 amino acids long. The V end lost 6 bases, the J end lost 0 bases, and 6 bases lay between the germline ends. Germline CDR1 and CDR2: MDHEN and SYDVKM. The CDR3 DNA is TGTGCCAGCAGGGACTTCTCTGGAAACACCATATATTTT. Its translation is CASRDFSGNTIYF.

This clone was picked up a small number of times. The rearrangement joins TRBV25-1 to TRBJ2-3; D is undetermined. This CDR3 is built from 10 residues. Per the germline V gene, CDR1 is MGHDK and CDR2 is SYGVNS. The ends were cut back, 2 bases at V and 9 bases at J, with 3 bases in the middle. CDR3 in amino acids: CASSEGTQYF. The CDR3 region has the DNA TGTGCCAGCAGTGAAGGCACGCAGTATTTT.

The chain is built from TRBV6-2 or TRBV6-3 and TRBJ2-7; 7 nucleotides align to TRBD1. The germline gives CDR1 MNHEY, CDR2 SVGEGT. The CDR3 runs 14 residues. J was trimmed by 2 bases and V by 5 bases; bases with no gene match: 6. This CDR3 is CASSNLGTAYEQYF. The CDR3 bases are TGTGCCAGCAGTAACCTCGGGACAGCCTACGAGCAGTACTTC.

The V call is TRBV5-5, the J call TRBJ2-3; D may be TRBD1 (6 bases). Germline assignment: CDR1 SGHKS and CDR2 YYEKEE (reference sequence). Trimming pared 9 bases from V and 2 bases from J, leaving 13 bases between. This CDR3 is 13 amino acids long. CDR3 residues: CATATGYTDTQYF. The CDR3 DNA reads TGTGCCACAGCGACAGGATACACAGATACGCAGTATTTT.

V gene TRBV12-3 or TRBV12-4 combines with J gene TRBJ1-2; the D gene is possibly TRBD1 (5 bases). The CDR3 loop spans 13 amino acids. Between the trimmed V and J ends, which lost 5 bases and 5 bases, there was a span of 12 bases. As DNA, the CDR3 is TGTGCCAGCAGTCCTCAGGGCCTTTATGGCTACACCTTC. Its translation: CASSPQGLYGYTF.

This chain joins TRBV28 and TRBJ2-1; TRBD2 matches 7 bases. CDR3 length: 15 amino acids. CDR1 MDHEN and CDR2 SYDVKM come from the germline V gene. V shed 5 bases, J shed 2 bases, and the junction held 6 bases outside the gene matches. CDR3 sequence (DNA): TGTGCCAGCAGTGGCCGGGCGGGGGCCTACAATGAGCAGTTCTTC. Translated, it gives CASSGRAGAYNEQFF.

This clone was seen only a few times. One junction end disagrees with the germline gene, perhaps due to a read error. For the CDR3, the DNA is TGTGCTAGCAGCGAAAAACCCCCGGGGTTGGACACCGGGGAGCTGTTTTTT. Translation gives CASSEKPPGLDTGELFF. The V gene is TRBV7-7, the J gene TRBJ2-2; a weak D match, TRBD2 (5 bases). Germline CDR1 and CDR2: SSHAT and FNYEAQ (reference sequence). This CDR3 has 17 amino acids.